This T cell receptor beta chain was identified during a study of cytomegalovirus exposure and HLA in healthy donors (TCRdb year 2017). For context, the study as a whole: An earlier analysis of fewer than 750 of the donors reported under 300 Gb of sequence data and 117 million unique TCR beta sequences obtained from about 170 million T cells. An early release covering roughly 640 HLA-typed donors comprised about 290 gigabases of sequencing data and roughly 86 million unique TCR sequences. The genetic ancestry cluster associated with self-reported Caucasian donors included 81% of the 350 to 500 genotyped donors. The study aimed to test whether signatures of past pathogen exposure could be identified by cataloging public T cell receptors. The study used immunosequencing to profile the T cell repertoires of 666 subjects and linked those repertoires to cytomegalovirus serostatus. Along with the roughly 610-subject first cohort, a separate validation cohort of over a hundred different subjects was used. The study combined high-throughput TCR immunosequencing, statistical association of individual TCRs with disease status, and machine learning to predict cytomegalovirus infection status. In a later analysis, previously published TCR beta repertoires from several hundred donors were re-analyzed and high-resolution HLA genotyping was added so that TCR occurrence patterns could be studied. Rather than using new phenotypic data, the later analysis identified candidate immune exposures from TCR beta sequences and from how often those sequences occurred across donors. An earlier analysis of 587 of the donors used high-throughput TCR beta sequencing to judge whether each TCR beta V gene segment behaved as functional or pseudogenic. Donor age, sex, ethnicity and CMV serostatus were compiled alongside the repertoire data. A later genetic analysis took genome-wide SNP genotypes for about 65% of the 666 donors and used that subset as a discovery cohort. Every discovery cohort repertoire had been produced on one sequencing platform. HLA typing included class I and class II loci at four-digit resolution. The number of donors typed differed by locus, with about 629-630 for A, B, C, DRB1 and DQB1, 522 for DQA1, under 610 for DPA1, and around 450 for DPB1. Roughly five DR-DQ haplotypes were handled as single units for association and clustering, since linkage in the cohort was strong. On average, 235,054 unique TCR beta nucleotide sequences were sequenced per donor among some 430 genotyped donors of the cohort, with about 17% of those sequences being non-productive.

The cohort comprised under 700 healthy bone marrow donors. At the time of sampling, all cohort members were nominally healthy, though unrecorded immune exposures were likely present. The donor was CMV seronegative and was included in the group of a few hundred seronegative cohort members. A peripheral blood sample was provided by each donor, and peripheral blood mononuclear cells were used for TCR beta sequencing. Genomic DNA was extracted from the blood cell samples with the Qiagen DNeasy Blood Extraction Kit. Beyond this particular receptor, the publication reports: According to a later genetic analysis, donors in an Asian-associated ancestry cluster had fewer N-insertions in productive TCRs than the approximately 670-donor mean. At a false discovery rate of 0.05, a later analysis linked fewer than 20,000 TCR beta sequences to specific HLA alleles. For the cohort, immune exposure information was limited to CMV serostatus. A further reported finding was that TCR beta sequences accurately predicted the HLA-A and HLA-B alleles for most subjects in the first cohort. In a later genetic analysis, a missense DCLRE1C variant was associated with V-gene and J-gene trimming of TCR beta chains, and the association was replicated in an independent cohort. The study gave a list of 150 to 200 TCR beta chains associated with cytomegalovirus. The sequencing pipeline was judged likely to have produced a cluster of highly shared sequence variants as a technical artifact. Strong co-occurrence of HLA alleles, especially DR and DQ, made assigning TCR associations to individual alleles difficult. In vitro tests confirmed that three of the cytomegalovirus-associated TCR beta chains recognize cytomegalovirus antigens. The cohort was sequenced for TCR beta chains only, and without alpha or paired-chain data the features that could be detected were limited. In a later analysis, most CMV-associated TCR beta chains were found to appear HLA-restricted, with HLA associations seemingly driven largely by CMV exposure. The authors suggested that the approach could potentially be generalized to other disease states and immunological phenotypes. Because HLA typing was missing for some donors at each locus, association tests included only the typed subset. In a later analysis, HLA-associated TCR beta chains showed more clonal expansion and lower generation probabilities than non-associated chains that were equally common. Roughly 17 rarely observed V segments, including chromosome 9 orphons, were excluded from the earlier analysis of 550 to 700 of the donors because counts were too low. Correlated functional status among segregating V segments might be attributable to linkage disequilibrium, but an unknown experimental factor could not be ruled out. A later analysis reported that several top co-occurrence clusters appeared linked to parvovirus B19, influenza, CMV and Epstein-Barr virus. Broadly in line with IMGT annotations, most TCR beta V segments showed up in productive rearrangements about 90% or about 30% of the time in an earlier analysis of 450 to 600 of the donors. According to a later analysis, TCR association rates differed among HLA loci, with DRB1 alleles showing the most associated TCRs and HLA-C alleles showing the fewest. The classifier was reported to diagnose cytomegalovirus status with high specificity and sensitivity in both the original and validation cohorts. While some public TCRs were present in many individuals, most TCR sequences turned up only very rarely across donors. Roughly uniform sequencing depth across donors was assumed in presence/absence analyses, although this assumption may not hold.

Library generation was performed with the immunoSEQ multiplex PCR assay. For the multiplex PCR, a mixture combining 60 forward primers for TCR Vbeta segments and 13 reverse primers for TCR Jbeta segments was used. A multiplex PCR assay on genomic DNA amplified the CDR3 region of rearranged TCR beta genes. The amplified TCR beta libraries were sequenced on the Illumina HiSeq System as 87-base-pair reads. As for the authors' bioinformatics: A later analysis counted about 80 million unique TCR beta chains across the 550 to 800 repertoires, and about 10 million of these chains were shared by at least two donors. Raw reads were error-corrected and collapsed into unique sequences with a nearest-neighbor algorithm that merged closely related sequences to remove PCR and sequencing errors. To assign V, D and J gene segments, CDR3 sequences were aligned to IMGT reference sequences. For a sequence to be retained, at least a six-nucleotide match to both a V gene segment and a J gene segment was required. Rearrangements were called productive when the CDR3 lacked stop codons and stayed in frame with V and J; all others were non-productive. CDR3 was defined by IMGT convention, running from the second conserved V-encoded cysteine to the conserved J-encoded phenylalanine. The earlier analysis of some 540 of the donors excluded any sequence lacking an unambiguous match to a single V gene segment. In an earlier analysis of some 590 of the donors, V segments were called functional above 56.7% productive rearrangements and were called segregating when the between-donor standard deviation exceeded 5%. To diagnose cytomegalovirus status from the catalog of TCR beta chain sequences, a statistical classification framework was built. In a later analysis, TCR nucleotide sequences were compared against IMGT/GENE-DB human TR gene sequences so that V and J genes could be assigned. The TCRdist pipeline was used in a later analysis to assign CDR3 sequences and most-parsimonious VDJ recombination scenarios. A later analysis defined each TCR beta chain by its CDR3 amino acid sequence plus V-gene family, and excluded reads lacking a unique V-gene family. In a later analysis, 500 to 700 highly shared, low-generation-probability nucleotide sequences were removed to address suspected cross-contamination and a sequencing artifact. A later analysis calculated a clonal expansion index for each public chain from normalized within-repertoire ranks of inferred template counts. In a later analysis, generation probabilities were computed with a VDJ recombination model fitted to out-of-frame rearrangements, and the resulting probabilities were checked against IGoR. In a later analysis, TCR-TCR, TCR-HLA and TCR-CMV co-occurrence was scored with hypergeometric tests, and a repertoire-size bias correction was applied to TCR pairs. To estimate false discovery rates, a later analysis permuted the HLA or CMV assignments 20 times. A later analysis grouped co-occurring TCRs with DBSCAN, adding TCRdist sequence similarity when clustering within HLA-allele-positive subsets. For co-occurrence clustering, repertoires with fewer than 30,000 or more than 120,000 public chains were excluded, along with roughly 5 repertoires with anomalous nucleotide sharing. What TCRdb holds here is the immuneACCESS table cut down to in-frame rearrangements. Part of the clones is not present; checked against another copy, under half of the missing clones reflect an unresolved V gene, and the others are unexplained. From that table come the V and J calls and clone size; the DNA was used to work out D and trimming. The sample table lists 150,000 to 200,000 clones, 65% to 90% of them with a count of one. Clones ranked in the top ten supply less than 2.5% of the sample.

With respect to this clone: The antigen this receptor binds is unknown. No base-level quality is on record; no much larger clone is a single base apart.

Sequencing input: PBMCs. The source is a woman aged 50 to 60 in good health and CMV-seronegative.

The CDR3 region reads CASSLTGVGGGNTEAFF. The nucleotide sequence is given as TGTGCCAGCAGTTTAACCGGTGTTGGAGGAGGCAACACTGAAGCTTTCTTT. Here the chain combines TRBV27 and TRBJ1-1; the D gene assignment is ambiguous. The germline V gene (reference sequence) gives CDR1 as MNHEY and CDR2 as SMNVEV. V is clipped by 2 bases and J by 2 bases, and the sequence between their germline boundaries is 18 bases long. The CDR3 sequence holds 17 residues, the cysteine and phenylalanine included. Only the CDR3 part of the read is kept: 51 bases, read in frame from the first base.